The 10 T cell receptor beta chains below come from one sample, sequenced in a study of OX40 agonist ivuxolimab in advanced cancers. The receptor library was made with the immunoSEQ multiplex PCR assay. TCRdb retrieved this table from immuneACCESS and kept in-frame rearrangements only. Not all clones are present; in checked studies, unresolved V genes account for under half, and no reason is known for the remainder. The sample records some 86,000 clones, roughly 87% of which are singletons. The ten largest clones represent around 0.34% of the sample. This specimen consisted of CD4+ or CD8+ T cells sorted from blood, obtained in a trial of the OX40 agonist ivuxolimab. These TCRs come from an adult with an advanced solid tumor such as melanoma, head and neck, liver or kidney cancer.

The chain has TRBV5-1 and TRBJ1-2, with D perhaps TRBD1 (5 bases). V lost 4 bases, J lost 2 bases, and 12 bases lay in between. CDR1 SGHRS and CDR2 YFSETQ come from the germline V gene. The CDR3 consists of 14 residues. This chain's CDR3 is CASSEPDRNYGYTF. In nucleotides, the CDR3 is TGCGCCAGCAGCGAGCCCGACAGAAACTATGGCTACACCTTC.

The chain recombines TRBV19 with TRBJ2-7; perhaps D is TRBD1 or TRBD2 (5 bases each). This CDR3 has 11 amino acids. Trimming stripped 8 bases from V and 5 bases from J, with 10 bases between. Looked up from germline, CDR1 is LNHDA and CDR2 is SQIVND (reference sequence). CDR3 loop: CASRDLHEQYF. CDR3 nucleotides: TGTGCCAGTCGGGACCTCCACGAGCAGTACTTC.

The chain couples TRBV5-6 to TRBJ2-3; tentative D call: TRBD1 (7 bases). The V end was cut by 4 bases, the J end by 4 bases, with 16 bases between. Germline V gives CDR1 SGHDT, CDR2 YYEEEE. This CDR3 has 15 residues. Here the CDR3 reads CASSKRGRGADTQYF. The CDR3 coding sequence is TGTGCCAGCAGCAAAAGGGGCAGGGGGGCAGATACGCAGTATTTT.

The genes are TRBV19 and TRBJ1-2; D uncertain. The length of the CDR3 is 16 residues. The germline gives CDR1 LNHDA, CDR2 SQIVND (reference sequence). V was pared by 1 base and J by 2 bases, with 14 bases between. CDR3 DNA: TGTGCCAGTAGTATAGTAACGGCGGCCCAGAACTATGGCTACACCTTC. Its translation is CASSIVTAAQNYGYTF.

This sequence joins TRBV6-1 and TRBJ2-7; 7 bases line up with TRBD2. J was trimmed by 3 bases and V by 6 bases; bases with no gene match: 11. Germline lookup yields CDR1 MNHNS and CDR2 SASEGT. The CDR3 totals 15 residues. The CDR3 coding sequence is TGTGCCAGCAGGGTAGCGGGCAGTACCAGCTACGAGCAGTACTTC. The encoded protein is CASRVAGSTSYEQYF.

The chain is built from TRBV7-2 and TRBJ2-1; D may correspond to TRBD1 or TRBD2 (5 bases each). Trimming pared 6 bases from V and 9 bases from J, leaving 15 bases between. This CDR3 has 13 amino acids. Germline V CDR1 and CDR2: SGHTA, FQGNSA. The CDR3 spells CASSQRDGSEQFF. CDR3 nucleotides: TGTGCCAGCAGTCAAAGGGACGGTAGTGAGCAGTTCTTC.

The genes are TRBV5-4 and TRBJ2-5; 14 bases line up with TRBD2. The germline V gene encodes CDR1 SGHNT and CDR2 YYREEE (reference sequence). The V and J ends lost 0 bases and 0 bases, in that order; junction bases with no gene match: 1. The CDR3 covers 17 residues. CDR3 coding DNA: TGTGCCAGCAGCTTGGGGACTAGCGGGGGGTACCAAGAGACCCAGTACTTC. Amino acids: CASSLGTSGGYQETQYF.

This chain connects TRBV2 to TRBJ2-5; D may be TRBD2 (5 bases). This CDR3 has 12 amino acids. The germline V and J ends were trimmed by 6 bases and 5 bases, with 10 bases remaining between them. Germline CDR1 reads SNHLY; CDR2 reads FYNNEI. The CDR3 bases are TGTGCCAGCAGGGACTTGCGGGAGACCCAGTACTTC. This codes for CASRDLRETQYF.

The chain links TRBV30 to TRBJ2-1; TRBD1 agrees at 7 bases. Germline loops: CDR1 GTSNPN, CDR2 SVGIG (reference sequence). V shed 5 bases and J 7 bases; nucleotides not matched to a gene: 14. The CDR3 loop spans 15 amino acids. This chain's CDR3 is CAWGLPQGVLNEQFF. DNA of the CDR3: TGTGCCTGGGGGTTGCCGCAGGGGGTATTGAATGAGCAGTTCTTC.

DNA of the CDR3: TGTGCCAGCTCACTCGCAGGGACCGGGGAGCTGTTTTTT. This gives the protein CASSLAGTGELFF. This chain uses TRBV18 with TRBJ2-2; a possible D gene is TRBD1 (5 bases). This CDR3 contains 13 residues. V lost 4 bases to trimming and J lost 5 bases, with 8 bases between them. From germline, CDR1 is KGHSH and CDR2 LQKENI.